Below, 8 T cell receptor beta chains from the same sample are listed, as sequenced in a study of identical twins' blood T cells. TCRdb passed the 5' RACE reads through MiXCR, listing each CDR3 protein once. Here the sample spans roughly 340,000 distinct CDR3 sequences, about 28% being singletons. The source material was PBMCs. These receptors were obtained from a woman aged 18-49 years in good health.

The sample holds a few counts of this clonotype. The J gene is TRBJ1-5, the V gene TRBV11-2; D is unresolved. The germline gives CDR1 SGHAT, CDR2 FQNNGV. CDR3 length: 13 amino acids. Between the trimmed V and J ends, which lost 5 bases and 3 bases, there was a span of 8 bases. In nucleotides, the CDR3 is TGTGCCAGCAGCCGACTGCCCAATCAGCCCCAGCATTTT. Translation gives CASSRLPNQPQHF.

The V gene is TRBV20-1, the J gene TRBJ1-4, with TRBD1 matching 8 bases. After removal of 3 bases from V and 7 bases from J, the junction contained 13 bases not matched to a gene. The CDR3 extends over 16 amino acids. Germline V lookup: CDR1 DFQATT, CDR2 SNEGSKA (reference sequence). This chain's CDR3 is CSASWTGNLAGEKLFF. The CDR3 DNA reads TGCAGTGCTAGCTGGACAGGGAATTTGGCTGGTGAAAAACTGTTTTTT.

Comment on this clonotype: Possible read error: a much larger clone is one base away. J is TRBJ1-3 and V is TRBV6-5, with 9 bases lining up with TRBD1. Looked up from germline, CDR1 is MNHEY and CDR2 is SVGAGI. The CDR3 has 14 residues. Written as DNA, the CDR3 is TGTGCCAGCAGTCCCCGGGACAGGGATAACACCGTATATTTT. It translates to CASSPRDRDNTVYF.

The chain combines TRBV29-1 with TRBJ2-1, with 15 bases lining up with TRBD2. CDR1 and CDR2 from the germline V gene are SQVTM and ANQGSEA. With V trimmed by 4 bases and J by 4 bases, 2 bases remained unmatched. The CDR3 is 15 amino acids. In nucleotides, the CDR3 is TGCAGCGTTGGGACTAGCGGGAGGGGTTACAATGAGCAGTTCTTC. It translates to CSVGTSGRGYNEQFF.

Worth noting for this clonotype: One base away lies a much larger clone, so this may be a sequencing read error. The chain uses TRBV3-1 and TRBJ2-1; the D is unclear. The germline gives CDR1 LGHDT, CDR2 YNNKEL (reference sequence). The length of the CDR3 is 14 residues. This CDR3 is CVSSQDRSGAEQFF. The CDR3 nucleotides read TGTGTCAGCAGCCAAGATCGGTCGGGTGCTGAGCAGTTCTTC.

The V call is TRBV23-1, the J call TRBJ1-6, with a possible D match to TRBD1 (6 bases). TRBV23-1 is placed among ORFs of uncertain function. The CDR3 sequence is 16 residues long. V shed 3 bases and J shed 9 bases, with 18 bases lying between them. For the CDR3, the DNA is TGCGCCAGCAGTCAGTTGGACAGCGAGGTGGGTTCACCCCTCCACTTT. Its protein is CASSQLDSEVGSPLHF.

There are many counts of this clonotype. The V and J genes are TRBV25-1 and TRBJ2-7; no clear D. V was cut by 6 bases and J by 2 bases, with 17 bases left in between. In germline, CDR1 is MGHDK, CDR2 SYGVNS. This CDR3 comprises 15 residues. CDR3 bases: TGTGCCAGCAGGGCCCGTTTTGGCGGCCCCTACGAGCAGTACTTC. It yields the protein CASRARFGGPYEQYF.

Only one count was recorded for this clonotype. This rearrangement joins TRBV11-2 to TRBJ2-1; D is perhaps TRBD2 (5 bases). The germline V and J ends were trimmed by 5 bases and 6 bases, with 20 bases remaining between them. The CDR3 loop spans 16 amino acids. Germline V lookup: CDR1 SGHAT, CDR2 FQNNGV. This chain's CDR3 is CASSTGISRFTNEQFF. DNA of the CDR3: TGTGCCAGCAGCACGGGAATCTCTAGGTTTACCAATGAGCAGTTCTTC.